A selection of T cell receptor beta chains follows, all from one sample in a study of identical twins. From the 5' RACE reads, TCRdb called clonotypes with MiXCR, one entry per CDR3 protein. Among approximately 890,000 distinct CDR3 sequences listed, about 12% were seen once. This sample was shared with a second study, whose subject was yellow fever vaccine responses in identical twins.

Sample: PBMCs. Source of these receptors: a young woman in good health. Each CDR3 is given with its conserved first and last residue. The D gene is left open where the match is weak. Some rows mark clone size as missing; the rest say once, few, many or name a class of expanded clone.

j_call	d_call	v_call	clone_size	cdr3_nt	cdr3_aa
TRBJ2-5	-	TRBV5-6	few	TGTGCCAGCAGCCCCACGAACCAAGAGACCCAGTACTTC	CASSPTNQETQYF
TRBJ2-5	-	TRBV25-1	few	TGTGCCAGCAGTTGGGGGACTGGGTACCAAGAGACCCAGTACTTC	CASSWGTGYQETQYF
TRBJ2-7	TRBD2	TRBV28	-	TGTGCCAGCAGTTTTTTTAGCGGGAGGGCCTCCGTGCAGTACTTC	CASSFFSGRASVQYF
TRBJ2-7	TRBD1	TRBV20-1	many	TGCAGTGCTAGGGACAGGGGCCGCTACGAGCAGTACTTC	CSARDRGRYEQYF
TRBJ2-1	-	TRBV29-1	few	TGCAGCGTTGTTCGCGGCGGAGTCTCCTACAATGAGCAGTTCTTC	CSVVRGGVSYNEQFF
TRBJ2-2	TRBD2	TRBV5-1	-	TGCGCCAGCAGCCACACATCGGGACTAGCGGACACCGGGGAGCTGTTTTTT	CASSHTSGLADTGELFF
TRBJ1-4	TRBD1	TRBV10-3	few	TGTGCCATCAGCAACGGGACAGGGACTAATGAAAAACTGTTTTTT	CAISNGTGTNEKLFF
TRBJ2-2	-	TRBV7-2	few	TGTGCCAGCAGCTTAGAGCTAGCGTCCGGGGAGCTGTTTTTT	CASSLELASGELFF
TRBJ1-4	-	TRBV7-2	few	TGTGCCAGCAGCTCTCCGGGGGGCGAAAAACTGTTTTTT	CASSSPGGEKLFF
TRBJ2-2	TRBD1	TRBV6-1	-	TGTGCCAGCAGACCTGGACAGGGATACGCCGGGGAGCTGTTTTTT	CASRPGQGYAGELFF
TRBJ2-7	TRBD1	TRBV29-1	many	TGCAGCGTTGAAGACGGGACAGGGGTTTACGAGCAGTACTTC	CSVEDGTGVYEQYF
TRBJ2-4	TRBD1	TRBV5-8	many	TGTGCCAGCAGCCCGGGAGACAGGGGTAAAAACATTCAGTACTTC	CASSPGDRGKNIQYF
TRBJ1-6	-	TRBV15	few	TGTGCCACCAGCAGACTTCGGAGCGTCTCGTCTAATTCACCCCTCCACTTT	CATSRLRSVSSNSPLHF
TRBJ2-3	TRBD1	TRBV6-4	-	TGTGCCAGCAGTGATCCGACAGGGGGCTGGGGAGATACGCAGTATTTT	CASSDPTGGWGDTQYF
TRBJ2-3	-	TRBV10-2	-	TGCGCCAGCAGGACGGTGGGGGAAGGCCCCACAGATACGCAGTATTTT	CASRTVGEGPTDTQYF
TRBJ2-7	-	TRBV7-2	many	TGTGCCAGCACCTTAACTACCTACGAGCAGTACTTC	CASTLTTYEQYF
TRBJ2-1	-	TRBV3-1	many	TGTGCCAGCAGCCAAGAACGCCAGGGTAAGGTTAAGGAGCAGTTCTTC	CASSQERQGKVKEQFF
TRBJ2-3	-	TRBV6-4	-	TGTGCCAGCAGTCCCCTCGACTGGACAGATACGCAGTATTTT	CASSPLDWTDTQYF
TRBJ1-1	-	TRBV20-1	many	TGCAGTGCTAGAGGTTGGCAGTCGGGCACTGAAGCTTTCTTT	CSARGWQSGTEAFF
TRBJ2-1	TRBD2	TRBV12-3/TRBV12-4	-	TGTGCCAGCTCCGGCGGGACTACCGTCAATGAGCAGTTCTTC	CASSGGTTVNEQFF
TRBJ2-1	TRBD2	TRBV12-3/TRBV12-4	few	TGTGCCAGCAGGCAGGGCGGCGGGAGACCTTCGGGGAATGAGCAGTTCTTC	CASRQGGGRPSGNEQFF
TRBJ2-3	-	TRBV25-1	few	TGTGCCAGTACAGGAACTCGCACAGATACGCAGTATTTT	CASTGTRTDTQYF
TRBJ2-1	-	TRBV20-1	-	TGCAGTGCTAGCGGGGACACGAGTTACAATGAGCAGTTCTTC	CSASGDTSYNEQFF
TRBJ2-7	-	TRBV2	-	TGTGCCAGCAGTGAAGCTGAGGAGGGGGCAAACTACGAGCAGTACTTC	CASSEAEEGANYEQYF
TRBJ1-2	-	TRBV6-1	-	TGTGCCAGCAGTCAGGGCCAGGCAAATGGCTACACCTTC	CASSQGQANGYTF
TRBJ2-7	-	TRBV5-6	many	TGTGCCAGCAGCTTGGTGGCCAGTTCCATCCGACCCTACGAGCAGTACTTC	CASSLVASSIRPYEQYF
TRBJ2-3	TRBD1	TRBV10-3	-	TGTGCCACCAAGGGGGCGGGCACAGATATGCAGTATTTT	CATKGAGTDMQYF
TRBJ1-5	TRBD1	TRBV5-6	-	TGTGCCAGCAGCCCCAACAGGGGTCGCAATCAGCCCCAGCATTTT	CASSPNRGRNQPQHF
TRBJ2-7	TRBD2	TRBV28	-	TGTGCCAGCAGCATAGCGGGAGGGCCCGGGAACGAGCAGTACTTC	CASSIAGGPGNEQYF
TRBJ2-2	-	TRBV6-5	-	TGTGCCAGCAGTTACCCTAGACAGGTCGCGAACACCGGGGAGCTGTTTTTT	CASSYPRQVANTGELFF
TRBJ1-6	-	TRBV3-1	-	TGTGCCAGCAGCCAAGCGGGAGGTGAGTATAATTCACCCCTCCACTTT	CASSQAGGEYNSPLHF
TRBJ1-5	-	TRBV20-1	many	TGCAGTGCTAGGGGGGCTGGTCAGCCCCAGCATTTT	CSARGAGQPQHF
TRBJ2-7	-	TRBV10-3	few	TGTGCCATCAGATGTGGCCCCTGCGAGCAGTACTTC	CAIRCGPCEQYF
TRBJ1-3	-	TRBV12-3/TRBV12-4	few	TGTGCCAGCATTGAAGGGGGGGTCCCCTCTGGAAACACCATATATTTT	CASIEGGVPSGNTIYF
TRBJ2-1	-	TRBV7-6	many	TGTGCCAGCAGCTCACAGGGACAATTCCGATACAATGAGCAGTTCTTC	CASSSQGQFRYNEQFF
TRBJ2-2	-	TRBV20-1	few	TGCAGTGCTAAAGTTACCGGGGAGCTGTTTTTT	CSAKVTGELFF
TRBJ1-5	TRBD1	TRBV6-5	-	TGTGCCAGCAGTTACTCAAACAGGGGTTTCAATCAGCCCCAGCATTTT	CASSYSNRGFNQPQHF
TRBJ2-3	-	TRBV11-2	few	TGTGCCAGCAGCCTGACTAGTTCGGGCACAGATACGCAGTATTTT	CASSLTSSGTDTQYF
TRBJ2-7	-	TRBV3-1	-	TGTGCCAGCAGCCTGCTAGCGACCTCCTACGAGCAGTACTTC	CASSLLATSYEQYF
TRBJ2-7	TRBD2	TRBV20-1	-	TGCAGTGCTAGTATTAGCGGGGGGACCTACGAGCAGTACTTC	CSASISGGTYEQYF
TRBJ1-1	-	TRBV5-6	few	TGTGCCAGCAGATCAAGCACGGAAGCTTTCTTT	CASRSSTEAFF
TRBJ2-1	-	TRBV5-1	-	TGCGCCAGCAGCTTGGGGGAGTTGGGGAGGTCCTACAATGAGCAGTTCTTC	CASSLGELGRSYNEQFF
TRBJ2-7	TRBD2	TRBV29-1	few	TGCAGCGTCAAGTCGACTAGCTTGGCCTACGAGCAGTACTTC	CSVKSTSLAYEQYF
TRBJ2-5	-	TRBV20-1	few	TGCAGTGCCTCAAATCAAGGACTGCTCCAAGAGACCCAGTACTTC	CSASNQGLLQETQYF
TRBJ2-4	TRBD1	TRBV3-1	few	TGTGCCAGCAGCCAGCAGGGGGCTAGGGCCAAAAACATTCAGTACTTC	CASSQQGARAKNIQYF